This entry lists 13 T cell receptor beta chains sequenced from one sample in a study of T-cell reconstitution after alpha-beta-depleted transplantation in children. A library of TCRbeta sequences, prepared with unique molecular identifiers, was generated. TCRdb re-derived calls from the PCR reads in MiXCR, one entry per CDR3 protein. Of 200,000 to 250,000 distinct CDR3 sequences listed, approximately 8.9% are singletons. The sample here was PBMCs, mostly from graft donor cells, taken 180 days after TCRalphabeta/CD19-depleted stem cell transplant. The receptor source for this set is a male patient under 18 who had a stem cell transplant for acute lymphoblastic leukemia, so the T cells may come from the graft donor.

The chain employs TRBV12-3 or TRBV12-4 and TRBJ2-2; possibly TRBD2 for D (6 bases). There are 19 residues in the CDR3. Trimming shortened V by 10 bases and J by 2 bases, and 29 bases separated the two germline ends. The CDR3 region is CAICLAERRFDSNTGELFF. For the CDR3, the DNA is TGTGCCATCTGTTTAGCGGAACGGCGATTCGACAGTAACACCGGGGAGCTGTTTTTT.

This clonotype was seen a few times. The chain is built from TRBV11-2 and TRBJ1-4; D unresolved. The CDR3 loop spans 15 amino acids. With 1 base removed from V and 5 bases from J, the gap between germline ends came to 11 bases. Germline V lookup: CDR1 SGHAT, CDR2 FQNNGV. DNA for the CDR3: TGTGCCAGCAGCTTAGGGCGGTCTCTCAATGAAAAACTGTTTTTT. It yields the protein CASSLGRSLNEKLFF.

The chain uses TRBV2 and TRBJ1-2, with 11 nucleotides matching TRBD1. V shed 7 bases, J shed 7 bases, and the junction held 5 bases outside the gene matches. The CDR3 is 13 amino acids. Per the germline V gene, CDR1 is SNHLY and CDR2 is FYNNEI. This CDR3 is CASTGQGASGYTF. CDR3 in DNA: TGTGCCAGCACAGGACAGGGGGCGAGTGGCTACACCTTC.

This clonotype was detected many times. V and J are TRBV20-1 and TRBJ1-1; 8 bases fit TRBD1. From germline, CDR1 is DFQATT and CDR2 SNEGSKA (reference sequence). The CDR3 totals 12 residues. V lost 3 bases and J lost 6; bases outside the gene matches: 3. The CDR3 is CSASSGGAEAFF. In DNA, the CDR3 is TGCAGTGCTAGTTCAGGGGGCGCTGAAGCTTTCTTT.

The table lists this clonotype with many counts. The chain is built from TRBV29-1 and TRBJ2-1; D gene ambiguous. CDR1 and CDR2 (germline): SQVTM, ANQGSEA. This CDR3 contains 12 residues. Trimming took 3 bases from V and 9 from J, leaving 12 bases between them. The CDR3 reads CSVEGNNVEQFF. The CDR3 DNA follows: TGCAGCGTTGAGGGTAACAATGTTGAGCAGTTCTTC.

This clonotype was seen at least ten times. CDR3 DNA sequence: TGTGCCAGCAGCTTAGCGTTCAGCTCTTCGGCAGCTAACTATGGCTACACCTTC. This sequence encodes CASSLAFSSSAANYGYTF. The chain couples TRBV7-2 to TRBJ1-2; D remains ambiguous. This CDR3 comprises 18 residues. Trimming removed 0 bases at V and 0 bases at J, with 17 bases between. Germline CDR1 and CDR2: SGHTA and FQGNSA.

Ten or more counts support this clonotype. V usage is TRBV4-1 and J usage is TRBJ1-5; no reliable D call. The CDR3 has 14 residues. Germline lookup yields CDR1 MGHRA and CDR2 YSYEKL. V lost 1 base and J lost 6, with 10 bases in between. The CDR3 loop is CASSQGPIGQPQHF. The CDR3 DNA follows: TGCGCCAGCAGCCAAGGTCCTATTGGTCAGCCCCAGCATTTT.

In this sample, this clonotype turned up many times. The chain is built from TRBV20-1 and TRBJ2-7; D is perhaps TRBD1 (6 bases). The V gene lost 5 bases and the J gene lost 3 bases, with 8 bases spanning the gap. This CDR3 comprises 11 residues. Germline values: CDR1 DFQATT, CDR2 SNEGSKA (reference sequence). The CDR3 reads CSASGHYEQYF. The CDR3 DNA sequence: TGCAGTGCTTCGGGACACTACGAGCAGTACTTC.

This clonotype turned up a few times. The chain combines TRBV27 with TRBJ1-6, with D hard to call. Germline V CDR1 and CDR2: MNHEY, SMNVEV (reference sequence). The CDR3 has 15 amino acids. V was clipped by 5 bases and J by 9 bases, with 17 bases between them. The CDR3 is CASSPPPGVGSPLHF. The DNA of the CDR3 is TGTGCCAGCAGTCCCCCCCCGGGAGTTGGTTCACCCCTCCACTTT.

In its sample, this clonotype was seen many times. CDR3 sequence reads: CASRSRDPSNSPLHF. CDR3 DNA sequence: TGTGCCAGCAGGAGCAGGGATCCCTCTAATTCACCCCTCCACTTT. V usage is TRBV6-5 and J usage is TRBJ1-6, with D tentatively TRBD1 (5 bases). This CDR3 spans 15 amino acids. Trimming removed 6 bases at V and 6 bases at J, with 15 bases between. CDR1 is MNHEY, CDR2 SVGAGI, per germline.

This clonotype came up many times. The V gene is TRBV6-2 or TRBV6-3, the J gene TRBJ2-5, with D maybe TRBD2 (6 bases). The ends were cut back, 2 bases at V and 5 bases at J, with 15 bases in the middle. The germline CDR1 and CDR2 sequences are MNHEY and SVGEGT. The CDR3 covers 15 residues. CDR3 protein: CASSYLGLPGETQYF. CDR3 in DNA: TGTGCCAGCAGTTACCTGGGACTCCCGGGGGAGACCCAGTACTTC.

This clonotype was seen repeatedly, ten times or more. The chain combines TRBV28 with TRBJ2-7; D is possibly TRBD1 or TRBD2 (5 bases each). The CDR3 runs to 12 residues. Between the trimmed V and J ends, which lost 4 bases and 4 bases, there was a span of 8 bases. From germline, CDR1 is MDHEN and CDR2 SYDVKM. CDR3 sequence (DNA): TGTGCCAGCAGTTCGGGACCGTACGAGCAGTACTTC. Its protein is CASSSGPYEQYF. Combining the CDR3 with reference TRBV28 and TRBJ2-7 gives the whole variable domain DVKVTQSSRYLVKRTGEKVFLECVQDMDHENMFWYRQDPGLGLRLIYFSYDVKMKEKGDIPEGYSVSREKKERFSLILESASTNQTSMYLCASSSGPYEQYFGPGTRLTVT.

This clonotype was seen a few times. The chain links TRBV5-6 to TRBJ1-2, with D unresolved. The V gene's germline CDR1 is SGHDT and CDR2 YYEEEE. The CDR3 length is 11 residues. V shed 2 bases and J shed 10 bases, with 9 bases lying between them. The chain's CDR3 is CASSFIVDYTF. As DNA, the CDR3 is TGTGCCAGCAGCTTCATCGTAGACTACACCTTC.